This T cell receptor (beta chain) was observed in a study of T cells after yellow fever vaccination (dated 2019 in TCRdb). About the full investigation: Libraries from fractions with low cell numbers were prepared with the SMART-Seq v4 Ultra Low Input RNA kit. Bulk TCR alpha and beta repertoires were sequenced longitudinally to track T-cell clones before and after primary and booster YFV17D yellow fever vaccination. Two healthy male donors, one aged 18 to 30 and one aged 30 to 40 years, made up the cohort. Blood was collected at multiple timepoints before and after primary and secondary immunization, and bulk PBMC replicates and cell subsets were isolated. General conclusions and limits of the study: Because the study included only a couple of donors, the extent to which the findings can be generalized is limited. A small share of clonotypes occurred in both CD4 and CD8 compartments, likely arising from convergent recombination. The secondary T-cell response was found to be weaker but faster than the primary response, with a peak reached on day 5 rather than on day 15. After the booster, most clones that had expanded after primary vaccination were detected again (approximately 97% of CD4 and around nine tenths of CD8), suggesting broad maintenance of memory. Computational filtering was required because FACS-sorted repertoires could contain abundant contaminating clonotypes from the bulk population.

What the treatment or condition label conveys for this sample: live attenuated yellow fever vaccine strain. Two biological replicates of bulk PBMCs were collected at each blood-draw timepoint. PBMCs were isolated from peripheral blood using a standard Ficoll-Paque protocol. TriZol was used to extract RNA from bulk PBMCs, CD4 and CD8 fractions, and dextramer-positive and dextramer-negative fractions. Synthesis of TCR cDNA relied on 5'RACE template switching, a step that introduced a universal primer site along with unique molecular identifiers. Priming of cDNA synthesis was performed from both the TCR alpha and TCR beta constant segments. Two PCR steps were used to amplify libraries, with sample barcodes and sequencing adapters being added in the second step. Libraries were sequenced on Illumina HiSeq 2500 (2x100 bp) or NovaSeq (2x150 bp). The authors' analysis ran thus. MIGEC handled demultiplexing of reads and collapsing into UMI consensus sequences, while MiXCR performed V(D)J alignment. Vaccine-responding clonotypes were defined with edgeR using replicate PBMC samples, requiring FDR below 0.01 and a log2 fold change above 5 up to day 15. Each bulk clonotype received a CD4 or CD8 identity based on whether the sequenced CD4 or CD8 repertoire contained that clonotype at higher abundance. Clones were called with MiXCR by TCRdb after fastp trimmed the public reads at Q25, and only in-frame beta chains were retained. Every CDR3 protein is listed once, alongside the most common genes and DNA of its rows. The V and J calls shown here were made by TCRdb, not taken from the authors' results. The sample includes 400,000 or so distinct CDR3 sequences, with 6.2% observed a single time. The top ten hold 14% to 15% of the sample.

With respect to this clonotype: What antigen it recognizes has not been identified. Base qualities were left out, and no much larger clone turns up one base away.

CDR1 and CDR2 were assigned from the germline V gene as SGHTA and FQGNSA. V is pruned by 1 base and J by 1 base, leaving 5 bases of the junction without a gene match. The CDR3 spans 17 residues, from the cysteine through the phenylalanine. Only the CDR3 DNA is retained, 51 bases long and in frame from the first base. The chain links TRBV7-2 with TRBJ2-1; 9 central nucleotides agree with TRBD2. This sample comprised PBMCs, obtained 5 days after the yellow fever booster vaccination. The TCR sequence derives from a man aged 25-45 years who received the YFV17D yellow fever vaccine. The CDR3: CASSLVALAGSYNEQFF. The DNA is TGTGCCAGCAGCTTAGTTGCCCTAGCGGGATCCTACAATGAGCAGTTCTTC.